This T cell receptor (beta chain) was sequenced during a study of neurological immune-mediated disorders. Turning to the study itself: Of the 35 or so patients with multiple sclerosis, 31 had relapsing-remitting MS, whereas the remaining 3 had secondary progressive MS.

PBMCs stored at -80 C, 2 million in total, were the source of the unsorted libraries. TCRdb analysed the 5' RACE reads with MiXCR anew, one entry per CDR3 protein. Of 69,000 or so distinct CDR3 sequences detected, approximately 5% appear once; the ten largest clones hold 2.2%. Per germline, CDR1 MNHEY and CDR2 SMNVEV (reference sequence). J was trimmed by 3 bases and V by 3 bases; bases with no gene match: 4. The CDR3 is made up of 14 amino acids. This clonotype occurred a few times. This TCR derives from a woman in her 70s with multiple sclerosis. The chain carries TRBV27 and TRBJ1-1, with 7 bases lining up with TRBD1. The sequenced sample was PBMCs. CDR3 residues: CASSLTGSDTEAFF. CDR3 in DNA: TGTGCCAGCAGTTTGACAGGGAGCGACACTGAAGCTTTCTTT.